What follows describes a single T cell receptor (beta chain). Its antigen is not known. PCR primers comprised 60 Vbeta and 13 Jbeta primers. Data came from immunoSEQ multiplex PCR; TCRdb stores just in-frame clones and leaves some out. The data show 120,000 or so clones, with 80% to 90% seen just once and approximately 1.8% held by the top ten. The sample is drawn from a study of cytomegalovirus exposure and HLA in healthy donors. At the level of the study: In a previous analysis, some 120 million unique TCR beta sequences were found from 170 million or so T cells. Study-wide results and limits: Sequencing likely caused a cluster of highly shared sequence variants. HLA-A and HLA-B allele assignments for most subjects were reportedly predicted accurately using TCR beta sequences.

The CDR3 loop spans 14 amino acids. Germline lookup yields CDR1 SGHRS and CDR2 YFSETQ. V was trimmed by 5 bases and J by 1 base, leaving 9 bases between them. The origin of this receptor is a man between 35 and 55 years old in good health and CMV-seronegative. V and J are TRBV5-1 and TRBJ2-2, with unresolved D. The sequenced sample consisted of PBMCs. The CDR3 loop is CASSPQLNTGELFF. DNA of the CDR3: TGCGCCAGCAGTCCACAGCTGAACACCGGGGAGCTGTTTTTT.